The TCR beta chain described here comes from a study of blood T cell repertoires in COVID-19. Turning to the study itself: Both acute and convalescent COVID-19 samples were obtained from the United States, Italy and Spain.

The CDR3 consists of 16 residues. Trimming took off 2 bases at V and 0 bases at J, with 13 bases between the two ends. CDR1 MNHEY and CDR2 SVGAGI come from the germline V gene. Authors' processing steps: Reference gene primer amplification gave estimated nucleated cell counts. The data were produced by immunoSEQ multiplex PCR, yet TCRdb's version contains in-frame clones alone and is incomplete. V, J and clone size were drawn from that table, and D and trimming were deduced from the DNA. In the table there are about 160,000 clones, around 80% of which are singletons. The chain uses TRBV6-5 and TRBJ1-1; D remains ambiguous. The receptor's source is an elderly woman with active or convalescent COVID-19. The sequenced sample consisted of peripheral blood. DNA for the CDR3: TGTGCCAGCAGTTACCGAGGAGGTTCCATGAACACTGAAGCTTTCTTT. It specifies CASSYRGGSMNTEAFF.